These 8 T cell receptor beta chains were all obtained from the same sample, sequenced in a study of technical replicates of blood from several donors. Clones were sequenced by immunoSEQ multiplex PCR, and TCRdb holds only the in-frame ones, with some missing. The table lists roughly 79,000 clones, roughly nine tenths of them singletons, with 0.37% in the top ten. The sequenced sample consisted of T cells isolated from PBMCs. These receptors originate from a human donor in good health. Some clones in this sample may be carry-over from other donors' samples.

In its sample, this clone was seen a few times. The chain has TRBV2 and TRBJ1-1, with a tentative D call TRBD1 (5 bases). The CDR3 spans 12 residues. V lost 6 bases, J lost 10 bases, and 15 bases lay in between. Germline V lookup: CDR1 SNHLY, CDR2 FYNNEI. CDR3 region: CASRAETGGAFF. CDR3 coding DNA: TGTGCCAGCAGGGCCGAGACGGGGGGAGCTTTCTTT.

The rearrangement links TRBV4-2 to TRBJ1-1; D not resolved. V was cut by 0 bases and J by 8 bases, with 16 bases left in between. The CDR3 has 15 residues. Per the germline V gene, CDR1 is LGHNA and CDR2 is YNFKEQ. The CDR3: CASSQEETSQTEAFF. DNA of the CDR3: TGTGCCAGCAGCCAAGAGGAGACTTCTCAAACGGAAGCTTTCTTT.

The chain has TRBV5-1 and TRBJ2-1; TRBD2 matches at 12 bases. V was pared by 0 bases and J by 4 bases, with 8 bases of the junction left unmatched. CDR3 length equals 18 residues. Looked up from germline, CDR1 is SGHRS and CDR2 is YFSETQ. The CDR3 reads CASSLGLAGGPGYNEQFF. In DNA form, the CDR3 reads TGCGCCAGCAGCTTGGGTCTAGCGGGAGGGCCCGGGTACAATGAGCAGTTCTTC.

The gene calls are TRBV11-3 and TRBJ2-3; unclear D gene. CDR1 and CDR2 from the germline V gene are SGHNT and YENEEA. The CDR3 is 13 residues long. Deletions cut 2 bases from V and 2 bases from J, with 5 bases between. CDR3 residues: CASSLILTDTQYF. The CDR3 nucleotides are TGTGCCAGCAGCTTAATCCTCACAGATACGCAGTATTTT.

The chain has TRBV19 and TRBJ2-7, with D perhaps TRBD1 (6 bases). Germline V gives CDR1 LNHDA, CDR2 SQIVND (reference sequence). The CDR3 length is 13 residues. V lost 5 bases and J 3 bases, leaving 11 bases between the germline ends. The CDR3 DNA is TGTGCCAGTAGTCCAGCGACAGGCTACGAGCAGTACTTC. It is translated as CASSPATGYEQYF.

The genes are TRBV29-1 and TRBJ2-1, with 7 bases lining up with TRBD1. This CDR3 has 15 residues. The trim removed 2 bases at V and 6 bases at J, leaving 10 bases unmatched. CDR1 and CDR2 from the germline V gene are SQVTM and ANQGSEA. This chain's CDR3 is CSVESTGTVVNEQFF. CDR3 coding DNA: TGCAGCGTTGAATCCACCGGGACAGTAGTCAATGAGCAGTTCTTC.

This chain links TRBV6-6 with TRBJ2-1, with TRBD2 identical over 9 bases. V was pared by 0 bases and J by 8 bases, with 8 bases of the junction left unmatched. Germline V gene lookup returns CDR1 MNHNY and CDR2 SVGAGI (reference sequence). CDR3 length: 16 amino acids. CDR3 amino acids: CASSYSGAGGLDEQFF. In DNA form, the CDR3 reads TGTGCCAGCAGTTACTCCGGGGCGGGGGGGCTCGATGAGCAGTTCTTC.

The V gene is TRBV27, the J gene TRBJ2-5; TRBD2 aligns across 10 bases. Germline loops: CDR1 MNHEY, CDR2 SMNVEV (reference sequence). This CDR3 has 16 residues. V was pared by 2 bases and J by 5 bases, with 8 bases of the junction left unmatched. CDR3 in amino acids: CASSLEAGGPLETQYF. CDR3 DNA sequence: TGTGCCAGCAGTTTAGAAGCGGGAGGGCCTCTGGAGACCCAGTACTTC.